This TCR beta chain was sequenced during a study of beta chain features in type 1 diabetes (dated by TCRdb to the late 2010s). Concerning the study at large: Mean age, gender distribution, total cell number and subset yield did not differ between patients and healthy donors. Naive and central memory subsets were obtained from all 30 or so donors, but regulatory and stem cell-like memory subsets were isolated from only 8 patients and roughly eight healthy donors. The study compared TCRB repertoires of sorted circulating CD4+ T cell subsets between recently diagnosed type 1 diabetes patients and matched healthy donors. Across all samples, approximately 100 million sorted cells were examined, and cell number per subset correlated strongly with RNA yield. Results the study describes overall, beyond this receptor: Fewer insertions and more nucleotide deletions at VDJ recombination sites were observed in patients with type 1 diabetes, implying thymic rearrangement abnormalities. A moderate but significant shortening of TCRB CDR3 length was observed in type 1 diabetes patients in all four CD4+ subsets. Sequencing cDNA rather than genomic DNA could over-represent highly expressing activated cells, although activation and CD3 levels did not differ between groups. Because small numbers of individuals were included in the HLA sub-analyses, any influence of HLA type on TCRB rearrangement was left unresolved. PCR might favor shorter templates, but patient and control samples were amplified and corrected together, so any skew would affect both groups equally. The naive, central memory and regulatory TCRB repertoires appeared to resemble one another more closely among patients than among healthy donors.

About this clone itself: Its antigen is not yet known. Base qualities are not at hand, and no much larger clone is one base apart.

Each donor gave one peripheral blood draw, averaging approximately 110 mL, which was collected into heparinised tubes. A BD FACSAria II was used to sort naive, central memory, regulatory and stem cell-like memory CD4+ T cells with a panel that included CD45RO, CCR7, CD25, CD127, CD95 and CD27. Purity was above 95% for every sorted population. Right away, PBMCs were isolated by Lymphoprep density gradient centrifugation and were stained directly, with no culture step. To minimize batch effects, samples were stained and sorted in pairs, one healthy donor with one patient per experiment. The entire isolated RNA was reverse transcribed using the High Capacity cDNA Reverse Transcription Kit, and thus expressed TCRB transcripts were sequenced. Deep immunoSEQ sequencing was performed on naive, central memory and regulatory T cell samples, with an average of roughly 3.5 million total reads per sample. Sorted cells were lysed in RLT buffer, and RNA was extracted using DNase-treated RNeasy Micro or Mini kits according to cell number. Each cell subset was processed separately to prevent cross-contamination, with patient and healthy donor samples processed together. TCRB sequences were amplified from cDNA with the immunoSEQ multiplex PCR, producing 87-bp fragments spanning the CDR3 region. Amplicons were sequenced on the Illumina HiSeq platform. The study's processing was this. Synthetic template baselines were used to correct PCR bias computationally, reads within Hamming distance 2 were collapsed, and singletons that could not be merged were discarded. Reads were aligned against IMGT so that V, D and J genes, CDR3 length and insertions or deletions at six rearrangement sites could be assigned. Clonotype counts were normalized to sorted cell number within each subset before computing true diversity and Gini coefficients with the tcR R package. The overlap coefficient, calculated on TCRB nucleotide sequences, was used to quantify repertoire sharing. In its TCRdb copy, this immuneACCESS table keeps in-frame sequences only and misses some clones. Where compared with another copy, unresolved V genes explain less than half of these, and the others have no known cause. That table is the source of V, J and clone size, and D and trimming were worked out from the DNA. The sample table lists around 280,000 clones, about 7.8% of them with a count of one. The top ten constitute over 0.8% of the sample.

The source material was central memory CD4+ T cells from blood. The receptor comes from a woman aged 18-29 years in good health.

The CDR3 loop reads CASSPYTGTGRQPQHF. The nucleotide sequence is given as TGTGCCAGCAGTCCCTACACCGGGACAGGCCGACAGCCCCAGCATTTT. The chain is made from TRBV27 and TRBJ1-5, with 8 bases in between that match TRBD1. V has 5 bases trimmed and J has 7 bases trimmed; junction bases matching no gene number 13. According to the germline V gene (reference sequence), CDR1 reads MNHEY and CDR2 reads SMNVEV. Including the terminal cysteine and phenylalanine, the CDR3 comprises 16 residues. Only CDR3 DNA remains: 48 bases, in frame from the first base.